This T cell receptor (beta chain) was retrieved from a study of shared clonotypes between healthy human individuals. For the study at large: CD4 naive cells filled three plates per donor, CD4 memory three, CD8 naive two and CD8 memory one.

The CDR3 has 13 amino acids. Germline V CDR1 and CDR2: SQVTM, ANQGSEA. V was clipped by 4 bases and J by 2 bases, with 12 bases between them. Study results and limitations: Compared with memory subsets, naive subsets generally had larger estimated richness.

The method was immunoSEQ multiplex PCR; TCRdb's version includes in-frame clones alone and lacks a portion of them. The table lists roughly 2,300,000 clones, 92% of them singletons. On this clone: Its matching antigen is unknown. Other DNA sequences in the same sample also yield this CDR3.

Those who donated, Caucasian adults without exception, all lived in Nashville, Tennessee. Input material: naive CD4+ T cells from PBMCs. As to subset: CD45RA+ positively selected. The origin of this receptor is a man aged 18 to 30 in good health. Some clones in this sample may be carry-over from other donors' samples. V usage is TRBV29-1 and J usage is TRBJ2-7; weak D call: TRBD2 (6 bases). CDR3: CSVAGRTTYEQYF. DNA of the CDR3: TGCAGCGTTGCGGGCAGGACTACCTACGAGCAGTACTTC.